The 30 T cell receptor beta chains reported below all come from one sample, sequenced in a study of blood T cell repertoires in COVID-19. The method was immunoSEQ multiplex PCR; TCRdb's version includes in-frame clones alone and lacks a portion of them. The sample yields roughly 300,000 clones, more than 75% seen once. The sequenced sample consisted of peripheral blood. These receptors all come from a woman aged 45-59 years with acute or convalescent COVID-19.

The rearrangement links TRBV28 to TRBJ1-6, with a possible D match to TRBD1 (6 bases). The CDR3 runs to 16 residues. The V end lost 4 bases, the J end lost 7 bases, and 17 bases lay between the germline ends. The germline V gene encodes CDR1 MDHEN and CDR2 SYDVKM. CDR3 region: CASSSVRGHGNSPLHF. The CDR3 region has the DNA TGTGCCAGCAGTTCTGTACGGGGACACGGAAATTCACCCCTCCACTTT.

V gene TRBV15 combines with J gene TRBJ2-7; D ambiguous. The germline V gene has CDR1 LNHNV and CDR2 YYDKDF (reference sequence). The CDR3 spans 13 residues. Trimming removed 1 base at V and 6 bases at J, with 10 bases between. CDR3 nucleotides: TGTGCCACCAGCAGAGCTTCAACGGTCGAGCAGTACTTC. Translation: CATSRASTVEQYF. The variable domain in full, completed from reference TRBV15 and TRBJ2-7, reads DAMVIQNPRYQVTQFGKPVTLSCSQTLNHNVMYWYQQKSSQAPKLLFHYYDKDFNNEADTPDNFQSRRPNTSFCFLDIRSPGLGDTAMYLCATSRASTVEQYFGPGTRLTVT.

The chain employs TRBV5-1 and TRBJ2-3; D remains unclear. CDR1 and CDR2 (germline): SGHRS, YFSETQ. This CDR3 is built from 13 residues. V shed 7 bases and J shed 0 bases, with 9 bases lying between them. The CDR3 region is CASVEPSTDTQYF. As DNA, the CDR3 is TGCGCCAGCGTAGAACCTAGCACAGATACGCAGTATTTT.

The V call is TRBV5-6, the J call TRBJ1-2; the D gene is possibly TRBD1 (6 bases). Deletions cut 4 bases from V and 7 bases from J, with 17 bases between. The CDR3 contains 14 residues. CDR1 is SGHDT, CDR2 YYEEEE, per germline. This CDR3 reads CASSGKGGEGGYTF. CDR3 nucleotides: TGTGCCAGCAGCGGTAAAGGGGGTGAGGGTGGCTACACCTTC.

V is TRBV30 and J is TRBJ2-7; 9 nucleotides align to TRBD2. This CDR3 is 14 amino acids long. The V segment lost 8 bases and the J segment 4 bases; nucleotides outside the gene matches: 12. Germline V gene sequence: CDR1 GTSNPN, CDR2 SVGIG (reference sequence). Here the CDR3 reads CASRKRLADYEQYF. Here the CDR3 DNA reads TGTGCCAGCCGGAAACGACTAGCGGATTACGAGCAGTACTTC.

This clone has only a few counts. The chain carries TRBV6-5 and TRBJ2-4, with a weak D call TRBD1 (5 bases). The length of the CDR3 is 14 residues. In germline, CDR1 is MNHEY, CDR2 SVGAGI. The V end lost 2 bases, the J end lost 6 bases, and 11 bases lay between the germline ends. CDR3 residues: CASSYRQYGNIQYF. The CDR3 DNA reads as TGTGCCAGCAGTTACCGACAGTACGGAAACATTCAGTACTTC.

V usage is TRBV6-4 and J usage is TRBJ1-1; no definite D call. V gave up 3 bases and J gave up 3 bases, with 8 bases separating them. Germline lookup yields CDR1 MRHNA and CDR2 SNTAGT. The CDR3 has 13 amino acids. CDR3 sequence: CASSEREDTEAFF. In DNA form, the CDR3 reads TGTGCCAGCAGTGAAAGGGAGGACACTGAAGCTTTCTTT.

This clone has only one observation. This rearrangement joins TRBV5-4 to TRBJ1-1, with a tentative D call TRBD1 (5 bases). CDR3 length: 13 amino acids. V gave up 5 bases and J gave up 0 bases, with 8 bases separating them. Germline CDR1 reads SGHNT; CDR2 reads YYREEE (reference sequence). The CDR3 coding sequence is TGTGCCAGCAGGACAGCCTTGAACACTGAAGCTTTCTTT. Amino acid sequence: CASRTALNTEAFF.

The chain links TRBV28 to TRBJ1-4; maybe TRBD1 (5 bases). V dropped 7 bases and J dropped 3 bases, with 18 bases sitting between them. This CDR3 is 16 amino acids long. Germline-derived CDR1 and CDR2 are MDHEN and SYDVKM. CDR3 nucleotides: TGTGCCAGCACCCAAAGAGACAGCCCGTCTAATGAAAAACTGTTTTTT. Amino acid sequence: CASTQRDSPSNEKLFF.

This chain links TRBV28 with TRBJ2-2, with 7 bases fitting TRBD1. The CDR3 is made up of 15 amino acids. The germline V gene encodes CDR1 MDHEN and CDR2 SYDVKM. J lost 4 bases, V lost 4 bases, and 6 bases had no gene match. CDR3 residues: CASSYPTGVTGELFF. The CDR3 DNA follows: TGTGCCAGCAGTTACCCCACAGGGGTCACCGGGGAGCTGTTTTTT.

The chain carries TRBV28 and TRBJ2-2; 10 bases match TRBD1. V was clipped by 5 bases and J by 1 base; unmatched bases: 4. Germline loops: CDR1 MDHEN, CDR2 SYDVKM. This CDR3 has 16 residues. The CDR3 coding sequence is TGTGCCAGCAGTCCCTGGGACAGGGGGAACACCGGGGAGCTGTTTTTT. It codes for CASSPWDRGNTGELFF.

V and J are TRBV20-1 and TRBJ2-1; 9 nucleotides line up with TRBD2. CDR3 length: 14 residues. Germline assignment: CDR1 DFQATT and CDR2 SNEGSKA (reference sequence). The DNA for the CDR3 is TGCAGCGCCAGTCGTAGCGGGAGTGGGTATGAGCAGTTCTTC. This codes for CSASRSGSGYEQFF.

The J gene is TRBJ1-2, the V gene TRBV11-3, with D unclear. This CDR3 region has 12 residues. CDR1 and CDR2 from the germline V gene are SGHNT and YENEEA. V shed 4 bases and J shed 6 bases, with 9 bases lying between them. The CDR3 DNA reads TGTGCCAGCAGCTACGGCGGGAATGGCTACACCTTC. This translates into CASSYGGNGYTF.

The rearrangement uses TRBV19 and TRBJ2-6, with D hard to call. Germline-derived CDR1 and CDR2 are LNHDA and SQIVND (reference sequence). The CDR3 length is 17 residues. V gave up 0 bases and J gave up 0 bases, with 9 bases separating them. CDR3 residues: CASSIDLVSSGANVLTF. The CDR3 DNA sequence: TGTGCCAGTAGTATAGATCTCGTCAGCTCTGGGGCCAACGTCCTGACTTTC.

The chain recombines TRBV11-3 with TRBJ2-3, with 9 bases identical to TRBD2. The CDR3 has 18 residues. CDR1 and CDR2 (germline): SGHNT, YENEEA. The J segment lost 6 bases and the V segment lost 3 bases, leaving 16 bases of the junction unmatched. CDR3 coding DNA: TGTGCCAGCAGCTTGACCCCCCACGGCGGGAGGGCCTCCGATACGCAGTATTTT. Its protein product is CASSLTPHGGRASDTQYF.

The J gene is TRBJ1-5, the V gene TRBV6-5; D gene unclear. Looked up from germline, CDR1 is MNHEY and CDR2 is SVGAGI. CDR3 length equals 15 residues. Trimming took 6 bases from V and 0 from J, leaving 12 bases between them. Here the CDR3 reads CASRIYTDSNQPQHF. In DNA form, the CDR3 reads TGTGCCAGCAGGATTTACACAGATAGCAATCAGCCCCAGCATTTT.

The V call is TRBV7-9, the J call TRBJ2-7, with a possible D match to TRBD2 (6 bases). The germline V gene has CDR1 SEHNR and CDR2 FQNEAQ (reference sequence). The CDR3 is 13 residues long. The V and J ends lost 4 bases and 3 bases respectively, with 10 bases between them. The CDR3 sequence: CASSWDFLYEQYF. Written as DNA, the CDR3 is TGTGCCAGCAGCTGGGACTTCCTCTACGAGCAGTACTTC.

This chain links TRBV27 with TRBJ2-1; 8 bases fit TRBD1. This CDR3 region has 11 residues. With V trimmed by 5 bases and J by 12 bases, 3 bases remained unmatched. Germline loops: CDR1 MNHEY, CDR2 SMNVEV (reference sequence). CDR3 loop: CASSRQGSQFF. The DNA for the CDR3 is TGTGCCAGCAGTCGACAGGGGTCGCAGTTCTTC.

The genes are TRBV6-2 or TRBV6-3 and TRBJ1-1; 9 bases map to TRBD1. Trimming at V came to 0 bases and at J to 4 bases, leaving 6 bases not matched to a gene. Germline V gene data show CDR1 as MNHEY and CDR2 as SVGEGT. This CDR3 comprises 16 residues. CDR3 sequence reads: CASSYSLTGGFTEAFF. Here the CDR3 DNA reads TGTGCCAGCAGTTACTCGTTAACAGGGGGCTTCACTGAAGCTTTCTTT.

This CDR3 is CASSLGAGTAYEQYF. The CDR3 DNA follows: TGTGCCAGCAGTTTGGGCGCCGGGACAGCCTACGAGCAGTACTTC. The chain joins TRBV27 to TRBJ2-7, with 7 bases identical to TRBD1. CDR3 length equals 15 residues. The junction had 7 bases not matched to a gene; V was cut back by 3 bases and J by 2 bases. Looked up from germline, CDR1 is MNHEY and CDR2 is SMNVEV (reference sequence).

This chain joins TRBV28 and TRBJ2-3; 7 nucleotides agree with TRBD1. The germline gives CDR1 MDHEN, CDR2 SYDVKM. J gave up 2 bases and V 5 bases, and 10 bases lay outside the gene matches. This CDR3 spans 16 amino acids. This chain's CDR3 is CASSPYTTGDTDTQYF. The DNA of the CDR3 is TGTGCCAGCAGTCCGTACACTACAGGGGACACAGATACGCAGTATTTT. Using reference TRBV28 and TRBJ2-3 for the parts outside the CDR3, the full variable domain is DVKVTQSSRYLVKRTGEKVFLECVQDMDHENMFWYRQDPGLGLRLIYFSYDVKMKEKGDIPEGYSVSREKKERFSLILESASTNQTSMYLCASSPYTTGDTDTQYFGPGTRLTVL.

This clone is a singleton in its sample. In DNA, the CDR3 is TGTGCCAGCAGCGCGTCGGACAGTAGCTCCTATAATTCACCCCTCCACTTT. Residues: CASSASDSSSYNSPLHF. V gene TRBV21-1 combines with J gene TRBJ1-6; the table assigns TRBD1, which was not confirmed against the DNA. TRBV21-1 is recorded as a pseudogene. The CDR3 spans 17 residues.

CDR3 sequence reads: CSVEGDSGSYNEQFF. The CDR3 nucleotides read TGCAGCGTTGAAGGGGATAGCGGAAGTTACAATGAGCAGTTCTTC. V usage is TRBV29-1 and J usage is TRBJ2-1; perhaps TRBD2 as D (6 bases). The CDR3 runs 15 residues. Germline V gene sequence: CDR1 SQVTM, CDR2 ANQGSEA. Trimming stripped 1 base from V and 4 bases from J, with 14 bases between.

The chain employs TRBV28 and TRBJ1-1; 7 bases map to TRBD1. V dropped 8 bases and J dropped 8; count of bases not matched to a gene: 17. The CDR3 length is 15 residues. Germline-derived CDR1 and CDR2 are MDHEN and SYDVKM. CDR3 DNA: TGTGCCAGCCATTTTTTTGGGGACAGTGGCTTAGAAGCTTTCTTT. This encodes CASHFFGDSGLEAFF.

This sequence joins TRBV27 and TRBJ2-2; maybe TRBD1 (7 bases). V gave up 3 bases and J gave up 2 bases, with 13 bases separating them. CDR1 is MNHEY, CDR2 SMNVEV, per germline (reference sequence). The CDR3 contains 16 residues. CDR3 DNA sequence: TGTGCCAGCAGTTTTCGCAGGGGGGCTAACACCGGGGAGCTGTTTTTT. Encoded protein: CASSFRRGANTGELFF.

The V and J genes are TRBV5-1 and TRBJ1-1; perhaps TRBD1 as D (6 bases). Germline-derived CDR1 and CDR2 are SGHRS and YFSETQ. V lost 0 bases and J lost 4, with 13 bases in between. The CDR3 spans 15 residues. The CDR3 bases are TGCGCCAGCAGCTTGGGAGGGGGTAGGGGCACTGAAGCTTTCTTT. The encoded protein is CASSLGGGRGTEAFF.

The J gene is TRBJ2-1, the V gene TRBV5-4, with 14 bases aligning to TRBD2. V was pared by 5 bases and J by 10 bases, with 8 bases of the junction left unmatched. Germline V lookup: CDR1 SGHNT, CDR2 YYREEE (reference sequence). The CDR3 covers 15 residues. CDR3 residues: CASRDGTSGSLEQFF. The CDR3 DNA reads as TGTGCCAGCAGAGACGGGACTAGCGGGAGTCTGGAGCAGTTCTTC.

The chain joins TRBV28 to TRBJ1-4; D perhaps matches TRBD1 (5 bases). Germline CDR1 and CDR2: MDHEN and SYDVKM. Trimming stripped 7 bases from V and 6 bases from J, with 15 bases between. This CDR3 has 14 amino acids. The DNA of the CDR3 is TGTGCCAGCAATCCGGCCGGGGGGTATGAAAAACTGTTTTTT. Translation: CASNPAGGYEKLFF.

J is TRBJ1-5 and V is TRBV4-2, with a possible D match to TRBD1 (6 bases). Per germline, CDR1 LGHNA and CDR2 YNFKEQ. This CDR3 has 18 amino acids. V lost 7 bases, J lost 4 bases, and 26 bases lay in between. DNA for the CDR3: TGTGCCAGCATGCGGACGATTGTTTTCGGACAGACTAATCAGCCCCAGCATTTT. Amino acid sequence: CASMRTIVFGQTNQPQHF.

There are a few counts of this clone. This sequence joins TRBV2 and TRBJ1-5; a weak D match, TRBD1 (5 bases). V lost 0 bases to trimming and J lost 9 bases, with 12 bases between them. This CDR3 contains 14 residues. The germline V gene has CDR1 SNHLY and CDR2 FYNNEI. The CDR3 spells CASSEARGGTPQHF. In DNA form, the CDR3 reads TGTGCCAGCAGTGAAGCACGGGGCGGGACGCCCCAGCATTTT.